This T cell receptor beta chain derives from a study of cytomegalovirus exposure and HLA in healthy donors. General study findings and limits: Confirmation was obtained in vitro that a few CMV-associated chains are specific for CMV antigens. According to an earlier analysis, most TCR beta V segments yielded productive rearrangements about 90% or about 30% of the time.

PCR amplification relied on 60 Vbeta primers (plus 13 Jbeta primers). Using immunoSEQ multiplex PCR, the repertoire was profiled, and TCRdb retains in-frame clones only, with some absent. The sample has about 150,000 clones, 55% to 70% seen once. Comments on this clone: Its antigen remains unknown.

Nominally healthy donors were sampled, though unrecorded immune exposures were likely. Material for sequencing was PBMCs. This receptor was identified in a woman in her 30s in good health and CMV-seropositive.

The CDR3 bases are TGTGCCAGCAGTCGACAGGGGGCCGGGAACTATGGCTACACCTTC. Translation: CASSRQGAGNYGYTF. V is TRBV6-5 and J is TRBJ1-2, with 10 nucleotides matching TRBD1. The germline CDR1 and CDR2 sequences are MNHEY and SVGAGI. The CDR3 extends over 15 amino acids. The trim removed 5 bases at V and 2 bases at J, leaving 5 bases unmatched.